The clone carrying this T cell receptor (beta chain) showed up just a few times. The source of the sample is a study of response to subunit inactivated influenza vaccine. Germline V gene data show CDR1 as KGHDR and CDR2 as SFDVKD. The length of the CDR3 is 14 residues. The ends were cut back, 0 bases at V and 5 bases at J, with 9 bases in the middle. TCRdb re-called the RT-PCR reads through MiXCR, storing one row per CDR3 protein. The data show about 540,000 distinct CDR3 sequences, roughly 25% seen once. This sample was also put to use in a study of T cells expressing NK-cell markers. As that report states: 5'RACE template switching with UMIs produced the TCR beta cDNA. TCR beta repertoires came from sorted CD3+CD56+NKG2C+, CD3+CD56+NKG2C- and CD3+CD56-NKG2C+ T cells. Seven HCMV-seropositive donors and one seronegative donor made up the eight sequenced donors. Within several experiments, an anti-gamma-delta TCR antibody kept the sorting limited to alpha-beta TCR T cells. What remained unclear was the HCMV specificity of expanded NKG2C+ T cell clones.

This clonotype originated in a man in his fifties or sixties who received an inactivated influenza vaccine. The sequences come from CD4+ T cells sorted from PBMCs, collected approximately 13 days after vaccination. The chain joins TRBV24-1 to TRBJ2-5, with D hard to call. CDR3 loop: CATSDLSHPETQYF. CDR3 coding DNA: TGTGCCACCAGTGATTTGTCACACCCTGAGACCCAGTACTTC.